Listed below are T cell receptor beta chains from one sample, sequenced in a study of breast tumors, draining lymph nodes, adjacent tissues. TCRdb redid the calling of the multiplex PCR reads with MiXCR, one entry per CDR3 protein. The table has about 100,000 distinct CDR3 sequences, roughly 20% seen once. The sample comprised axillary lymph node tissue. Receptors were obtained from a female donor with breast cancer. Some clones in this sample may be carry-over from other donors' samples. CDR3s include the opening cysteine and the closing phenylalanine or tryptophan. Each record gives: D gene, CDR3 length, clone size, V gene, J gene, CDR3 DNA, CDR3 protein. D genes are given only for firm matches. For some rows the clone size is stated as once, few or many, or as a class when expanded; others skip it.

D: -
length: 13
size: -
V: TRBV30
J: TRBJ1-1
DNA: TGTGCCTGGAGCCTACAGCGGCACACTGAAGCTTTCTTT
CDR3: CAWSLQRHTEAFF

D: -
length: 13
size: many
V: TRBV10-1
J: TRBJ2-5
DNA: TGCGCCAGCAGTGCGAGGCCCGGGGGGACCCAGTACTTC
CDR3: CASSARPGGTQYF

D: TRBD1
length: 16
size: many
V: TRBV2
J: TRBJ2-7
DNA: TGTGCCAGCAGTGAAGGTAGGGGACAGGGAAAGCGCGAGCAGTACTTC
CDR3: CASSEGRGQGKREQYF

D: TRBD2
length: 18
size: once
V: TRBV3-1
J: TRBJ2-1
DNA: TGTGCCAGCAGCCAAGACGGGATAGCGGGAGCGTTCCACAATGAGCAGTTCTTC
CDR3: CASSQDGIAGAFHNEQFF

D: -
length: 14
size: many
V: TRBV5-1
J: TRBJ2-7
DNA: TGCGCCAGCAGCGGGCTCCAAGGGAACTACGAGCAGTACTTC
CDR3: CASSGLQGNYEQYF

D: -
length: 13
size: -
V: TRBV6-1
J: TRBJ2-7
DNA: TGTGCCAGCAGTCAAACAGGGTCCCAGGAGCAGTACTTC
CDR3: CASSQTGSQEQYF

D: -
length: 14
size: -
V: TRBV10-3
J: TRBJ1-4
DNA: TGTGCCATCAGCGAACGGGGGGCAGATGGAAAACTGTTTTTT
CDR3: CAISERGADGKLFF

D: TRBD2
length: 14
size: -
V: TRBV12-3/TRBV12-4
J: TRBJ2-5
DNA: TGTGCCAGCCTCCTAGCGGGGGGAAGGGAGACCCAGTACTTC
CDR3: CASLLAGGRETQYF

D: -
length: 15
size: many
V: TRBV6-1
J: TRBJ1-2
DNA: TGTGCCAGCAGCCTTAGTATGGACGTTAACTATGGCTACACCTTC
CDR3: CASSLSMDVNYGYTF

D: -
length: 15
size: -
V: TRBV30
J: TRBJ2-6
DNA: TGTGCCTCGGACAGACGCCTCTCTGGGGCCAACGTCCTGACTTTC
CDR3: CASDRRLSGANVLTF

D: TRBD1
length: 14
size: many
V: TRBV11-2
J: TRBJ1-6
DNA: TGTGCCAGCAGGCCCACAGGGGGGAATTCACCCCTCCACTTT
CDR3: CASRPTGGNSPLHF

D: TRBD2
length: 14
size: many
V: TRBV6-4
J: TRBJ2-1
DNA: TGTGCCAGCAGTGAGAGCGGGGGGGTCAATGAGCAGTTCTTC
CDR3: CASSESGGVNEQFF

D: -
length: 15
size: many
V: TRBV2
J: TRBJ1-4
DNA: TGTGCCAGCAGCGAGAGACGGGCATTTCCTGAAAAACTGTTTTTT
CDR3: CASSERRAFPEKLFF

D: -
length: 12
size: many
V: TRBV20-1
J: TRBJ1-2
DNA: TGCAGTGCTGCGACAGTCGTCGGAGGCTACACCTTC
CDR3: CSAATVVGGYTF

D: -
length: 14
size: many
V: TRBV7-3
J: TRBJ1-2
DNA: TGTGCCAGCAGCCCCGGCGACAGAAGCTATGGCTACACCTTC
CDR3: CASSPGDRSYGYTF

D: TRBD1
length: 14
size: many
V: TRBV11-2
J: TRBJ2-7
DNA: TGTGCCAGCAGCGAGACAGGGGGTGTCTACGAGCAGTACTTC
CDR3: CASSETGGVYEQYF

D: -
length: 14
size: -
V: TRBV7-2
J: TRBJ1-2
DNA: TGTGCCAGCAGCTTAGAGGTGGGCCGGCGCGGCTACACCTTC
CDR3: CASSLEVGRRGYTF

D: -
length: 14
size: many
V: TRBV4-1
J: TRBJ2-3
DNA: TGCGCCAGCAGCCAAGCCTTCGTCACAGATACGCAGTATTTT
CDR3: CASSQAFVTDTQYF

D: -
length: 13
size: many
V: TRBV19
J: TRBJ2-7
DNA: TGTGCCAGTATGGGAGGCACCTCCTACGAGCAGTACTTC
CDR3: CASMGGTSYEQYF

D: -
length: 13
size: many
V: TRBV7-9
J: TRBJ2-7
DNA: TGTGCCAGCAGCTCGGGACGGGCCTACGAGCAGTACTTC
CDR3: CASSSGRAYEQYF

D: TRBD2
length: 15
size: -
V: TRBV7-3
J: TRBJ2-1
DNA: TGTGCCAGCAGTTCCGGGACTAGCGGACTCAATGAGCAGTTCTTC
CDR3: CASSSGTSGLNEQFF